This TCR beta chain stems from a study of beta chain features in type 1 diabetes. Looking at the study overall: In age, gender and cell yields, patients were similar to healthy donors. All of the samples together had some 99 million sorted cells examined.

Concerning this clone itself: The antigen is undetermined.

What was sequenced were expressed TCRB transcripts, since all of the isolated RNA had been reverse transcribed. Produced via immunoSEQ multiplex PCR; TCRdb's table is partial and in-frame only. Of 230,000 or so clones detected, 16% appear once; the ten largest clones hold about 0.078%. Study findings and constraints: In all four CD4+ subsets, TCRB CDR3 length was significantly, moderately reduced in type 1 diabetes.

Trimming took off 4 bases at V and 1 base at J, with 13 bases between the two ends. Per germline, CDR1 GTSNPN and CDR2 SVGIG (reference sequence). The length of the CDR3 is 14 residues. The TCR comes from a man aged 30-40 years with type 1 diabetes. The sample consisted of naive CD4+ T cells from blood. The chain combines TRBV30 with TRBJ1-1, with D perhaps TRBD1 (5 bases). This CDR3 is CAWMGPLGNTEAFF. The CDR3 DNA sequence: TGTGCCTGGATGGGGCCCCTGGGGAACACTGAAGCTTTCTTT.